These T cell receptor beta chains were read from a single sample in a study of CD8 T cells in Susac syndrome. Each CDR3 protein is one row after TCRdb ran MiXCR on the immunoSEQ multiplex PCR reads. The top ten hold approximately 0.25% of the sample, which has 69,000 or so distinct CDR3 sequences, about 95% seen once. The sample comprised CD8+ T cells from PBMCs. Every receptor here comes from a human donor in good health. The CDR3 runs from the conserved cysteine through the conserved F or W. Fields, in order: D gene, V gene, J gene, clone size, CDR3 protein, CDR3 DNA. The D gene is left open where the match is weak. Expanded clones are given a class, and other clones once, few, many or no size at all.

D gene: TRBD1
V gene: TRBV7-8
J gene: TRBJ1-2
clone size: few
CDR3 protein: CASSPVTGLGYTF
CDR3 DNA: TGTGCCAGCAGTCCCGTGACAGGGTTGGGCTACACCTTC

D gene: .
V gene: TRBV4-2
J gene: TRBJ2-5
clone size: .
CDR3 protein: CASSDRHHLYF
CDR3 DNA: TGTGCCAGCAGCGATCGACACCACCTCTACTTC

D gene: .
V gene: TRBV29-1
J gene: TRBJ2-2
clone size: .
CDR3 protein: CSVEGGLGTGELFF
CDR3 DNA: TGCAGCGTTGAAGGGGGATTAGGCACCGGGGAGCTGTTTTTT

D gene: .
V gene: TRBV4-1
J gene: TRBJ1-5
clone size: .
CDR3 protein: CASSQDLSLSSGQPQHF
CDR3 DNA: TGCGCCAGCAGCCAAGATTTAAGCTTGTCGTCGGGTCAGCCCCAGCATTTT

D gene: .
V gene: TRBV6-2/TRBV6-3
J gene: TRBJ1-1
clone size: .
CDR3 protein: CASTKGGWTEAFF
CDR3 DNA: TGTGCCAGCACCAAGGGGGGATGGACTGAAGCTTTCTTT

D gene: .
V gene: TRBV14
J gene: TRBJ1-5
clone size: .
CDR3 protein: CASSQDLRTDLRGNQPQHF
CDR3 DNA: TGTGCCAGCAGCCAAGATCTTAGGACAGACTTAAGGGGCAATCAGCCCCAGCATTTT

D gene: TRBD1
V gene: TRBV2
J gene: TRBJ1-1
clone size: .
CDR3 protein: CASSGTGALNTEAFF
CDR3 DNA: TGTGCCAGCAGTGGGACAGGGGCCTTGAACACTGAAGCTTTCTTT

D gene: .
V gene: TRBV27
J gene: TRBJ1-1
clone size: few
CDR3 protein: CASSLKTGTEAFF
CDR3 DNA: TGTGCCAGCAGTTTGAAGACGGGCACTGAAGCTTTCTTT

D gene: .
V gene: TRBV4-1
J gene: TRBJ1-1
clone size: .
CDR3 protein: CASSLRQTPRDTEAFF
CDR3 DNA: TGCGCCAGCAGCCTTCGACAGACTCCTCGGGACACTGAAGCTTTCTTT

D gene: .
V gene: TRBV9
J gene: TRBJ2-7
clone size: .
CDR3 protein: CASSVGVGVSYEQYF
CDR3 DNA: TGTGCCAGCAGCGTAGGGGTCGGAGTGTCCTACGAGCAGTACTTC

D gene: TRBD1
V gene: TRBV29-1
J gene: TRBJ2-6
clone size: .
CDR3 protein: CSVSDRPGTEAGANVLTF
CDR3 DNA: TGCAGCGTTTCCGACCGTCCCGGGACAGAGGCTGGGGCCAACGTCCTGACTTTC

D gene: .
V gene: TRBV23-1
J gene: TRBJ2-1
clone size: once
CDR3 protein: CASLVGDEQFF
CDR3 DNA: TGCGCCAGCCTGGTTGGGGATGAGCAGTTCTTC

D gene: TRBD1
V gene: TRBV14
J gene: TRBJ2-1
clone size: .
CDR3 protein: CASSQLKGQGDEQFF
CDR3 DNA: TGTGCCAGCAGCCAACTTAAGGGACAGGGTGATGAGCAGTTCTTC

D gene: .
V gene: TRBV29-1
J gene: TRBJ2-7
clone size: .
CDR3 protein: CSVVTRNTYEQYF
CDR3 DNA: TGCAGCGTTGTTACCAGAAACACCTACGAGCAGTACTTC

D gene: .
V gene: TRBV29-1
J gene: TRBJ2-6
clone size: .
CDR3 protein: CSARTGSGANVLTF
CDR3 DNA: TGCAGCGCCCGAACAGGGTCAGGGGCCAACGTCCTGACTTTC

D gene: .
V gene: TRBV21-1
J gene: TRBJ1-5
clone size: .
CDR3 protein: CASRGQGGNQPQHF
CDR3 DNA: TGTGCCAGCCGAGGACAGGGGGGTAACCAGCCCCAGCATTTT

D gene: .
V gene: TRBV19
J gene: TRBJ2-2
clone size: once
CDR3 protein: CASSRTVANTGELFF
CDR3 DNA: TGTGCCAGTAGTAGGACAGTCGCGAACACCGGGGAGCTGTTTTTT

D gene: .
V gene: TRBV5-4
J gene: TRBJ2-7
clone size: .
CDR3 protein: CASSSRDGYEQYF
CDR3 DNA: TGTGCCAGCAGCTCCCGGGACGGATACGAGCAGTACTTC

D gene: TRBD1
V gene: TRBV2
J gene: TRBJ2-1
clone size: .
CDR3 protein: CASSDVGTVDNEQFF
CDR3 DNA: TGTGCCAGCAGTGACGTGGGGACAGTTGACAATGAGCAGTTCTTC

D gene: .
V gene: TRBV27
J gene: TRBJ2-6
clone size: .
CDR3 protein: CASSSGVSGANVLTF
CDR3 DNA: TGTGCCAGCAGTTCAGGGGTCTCTGGGGCCAACGTCCTGACTTTC

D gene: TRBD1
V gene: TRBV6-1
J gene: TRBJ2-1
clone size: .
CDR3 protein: CASSELGDRGDEQFF
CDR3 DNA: TGTGCCAGCAGTGAATTGGGGGACAGGGGTGATGAGCAGTTCTTC

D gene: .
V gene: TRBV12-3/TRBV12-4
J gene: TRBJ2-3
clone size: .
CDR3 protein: CASSFGAHITDTQYF
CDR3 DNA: TGTGCCAGCAGTTTTGGGGCGCACATCACAGATACGCAGTATTTT

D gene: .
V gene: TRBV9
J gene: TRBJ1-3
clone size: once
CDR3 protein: CASSVSRWGGKNTIYF
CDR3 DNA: TGTGCCAGCAGCGTATCGCGGTGGGGCGGGAAGAACACCATATATTTT

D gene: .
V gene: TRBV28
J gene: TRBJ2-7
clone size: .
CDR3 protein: CASRNRDHEQYF
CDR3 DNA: TGTGCCAGCAGGAACAGGGACCACGAGCAGTACTTC

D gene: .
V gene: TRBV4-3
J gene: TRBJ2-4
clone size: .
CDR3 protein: CASSQDSRGAGGNIQYF
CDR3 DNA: TGCGCCAGCAGCCAAGATTCCAGGGGCGCGGGTGGGAACATTCAGTACTTC

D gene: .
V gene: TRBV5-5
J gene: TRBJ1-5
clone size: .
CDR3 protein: CASSFGQGNQPQHF
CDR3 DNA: TGTGCCAGCAGCTTTGGGCAGGGTAACCAGCCCCAGCATTTT

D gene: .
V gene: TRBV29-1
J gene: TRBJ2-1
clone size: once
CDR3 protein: CSVERDQSPYNEQFF
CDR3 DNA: TGCAGCGTTGAAAGGGACCAAAGCCCATACAATGAGCAGTTCTTC

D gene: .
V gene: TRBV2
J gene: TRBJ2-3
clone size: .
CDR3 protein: CASRRPSTDTQYF
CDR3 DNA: TGTGCCAGCAGGAGACCCAGCACAGATACGCAGTATTTT

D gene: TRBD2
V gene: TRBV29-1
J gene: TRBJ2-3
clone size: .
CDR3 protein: CSVPPTSGGADTQYF
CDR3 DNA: TGCAGCGTTCCTCCGACTAGCGGGGGGGCAGATACGCAGTATTTT

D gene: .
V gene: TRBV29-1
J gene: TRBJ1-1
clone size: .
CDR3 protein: CSVELVMNTEAFF
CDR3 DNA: TGCAGCGTTGAACTGGTTATGAACACTGAAGCTTTCTTT

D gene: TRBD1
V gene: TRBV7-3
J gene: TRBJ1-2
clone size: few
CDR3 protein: CASSWGQGDGYTF
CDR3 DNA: TGTGCCAGCAGCTGGGGACAGGGAGATGGCTACACCTTC

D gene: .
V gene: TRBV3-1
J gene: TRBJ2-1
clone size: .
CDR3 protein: CASSHWLWQFF
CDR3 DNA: TGTGCCAGCAGCCACTGGTTGTGGCAGTTCTTC

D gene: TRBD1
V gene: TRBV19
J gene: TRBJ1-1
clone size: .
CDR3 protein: CASSPSGTVAWDTEAFF
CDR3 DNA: TGTGCCAGTAGCCCCTCCGGGACAGTCGCATGGGACACTGAAGCTTTCTTT

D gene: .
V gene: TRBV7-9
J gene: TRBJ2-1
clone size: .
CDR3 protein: CASSLNGQGRNEQFF
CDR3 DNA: TGTGCCAGCAGCTTAAATGGGCAGGGGAGAAATGAGCAGTTCTTC

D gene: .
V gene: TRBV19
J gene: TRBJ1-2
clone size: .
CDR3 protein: CASKQFGGGNYTF
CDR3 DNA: TGTGCCAGTAAGCAGTTCGGCGGAGGAAACTACACCTTC

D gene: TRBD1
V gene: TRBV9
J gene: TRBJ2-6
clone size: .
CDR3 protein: CASSEGTGDRANVLTF
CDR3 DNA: TGTGCCAGCAGCGAGGGGACAGGGGATAGGGCCAACGTCCTGACTTTC

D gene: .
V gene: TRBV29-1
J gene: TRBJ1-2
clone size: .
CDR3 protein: CSVPFQSTNYGYTF
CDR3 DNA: TGCAGCGTTCCTTTCCAATCGACTAACTATGGCTACACCTTC

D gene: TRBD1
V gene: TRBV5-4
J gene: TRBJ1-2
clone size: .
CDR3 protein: CASSLDGTGFNYGYTF
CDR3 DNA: TGTGCCAGCAGCTTGGACGGGACAGGGTTTAACTATGGCTACACCTTC

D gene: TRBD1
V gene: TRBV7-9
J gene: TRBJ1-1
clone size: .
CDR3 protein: CASSPRTGHGNTEAFF
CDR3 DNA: TGTGCCAGCAGCCCCCGGACAGGCCACGGGAACACTGAAGCTTTCTTT

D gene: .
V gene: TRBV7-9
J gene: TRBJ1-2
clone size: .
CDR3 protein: CASSFGMASTLANYGYTF
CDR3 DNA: TGTGCCAGCAGCTTCGGGATGGCCTCAACTTTAGCTAACTATGGCTACACCTTC

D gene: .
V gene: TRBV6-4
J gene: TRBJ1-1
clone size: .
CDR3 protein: CASPNEEAFF
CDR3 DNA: TGTGCCAGCCCTAACGAGGAAGCTTTCTTT

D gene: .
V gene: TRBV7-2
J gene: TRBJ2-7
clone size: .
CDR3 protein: CASSLDPSASYEQYF
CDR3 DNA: TGTGCCAGCAGCCTCGACCCCTCCGCCTCCTACGAGCAGTACTTC

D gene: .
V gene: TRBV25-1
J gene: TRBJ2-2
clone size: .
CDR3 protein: CASSYSKVSRNTGELFF
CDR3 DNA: TGTGCCAGCAGTTATAGCAAGGTCTCCCGGAACACCGGGGAGCTGTTTTTT

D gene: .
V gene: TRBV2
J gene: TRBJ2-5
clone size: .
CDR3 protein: CASIVELEETQYF
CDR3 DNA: TGTGCCAGCATAGTGGAACTGGAAGAGACCCAGTACTTC

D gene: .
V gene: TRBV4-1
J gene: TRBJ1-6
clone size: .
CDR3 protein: CASSQGLSLSSPLHF
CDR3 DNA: TGCGCCAGCAGCCAAGGGCTGTCGTTGTCTTCACCCCTCCACTTT

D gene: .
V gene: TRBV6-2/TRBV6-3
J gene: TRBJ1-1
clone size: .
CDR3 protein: CASSLYGGSTEAFF
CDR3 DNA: TGTGCCAGCAGCTTATACGGGGGATCCACTGAAGCTTTCTTT

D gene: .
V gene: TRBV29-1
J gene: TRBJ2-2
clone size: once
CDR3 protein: CSVEDPPGELFF
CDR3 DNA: TGCAGCGTTGAAGATCCCCCCGGGGAGCTGTTTTTT

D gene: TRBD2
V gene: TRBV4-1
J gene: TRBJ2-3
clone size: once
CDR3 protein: CASSPFGGAGDTQYF
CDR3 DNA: TGCGCCAGCAGCCCTTTCGGGGGGGCAGGAGATACGCAGTATTTT

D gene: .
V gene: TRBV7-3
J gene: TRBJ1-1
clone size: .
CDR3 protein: CASSLTGLGSTEAFF
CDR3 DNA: TGTGCCAGCAGCTTAACGGGTCTGGGTAGCACTGAAGCTTTCTTT